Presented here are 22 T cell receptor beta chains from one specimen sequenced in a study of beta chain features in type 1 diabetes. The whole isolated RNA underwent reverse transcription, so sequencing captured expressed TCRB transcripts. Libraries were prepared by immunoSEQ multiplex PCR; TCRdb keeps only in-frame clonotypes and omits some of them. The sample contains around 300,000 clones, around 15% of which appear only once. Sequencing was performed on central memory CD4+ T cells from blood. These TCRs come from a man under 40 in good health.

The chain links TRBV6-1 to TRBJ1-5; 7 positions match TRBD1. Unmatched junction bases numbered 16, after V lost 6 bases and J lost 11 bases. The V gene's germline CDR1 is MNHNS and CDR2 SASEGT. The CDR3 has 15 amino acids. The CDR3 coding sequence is TGTGCCAGCAGCACTCCGGCGACAGGGTGGGCGGCCCAGCATTTT. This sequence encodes CASSTPATGWAAQHF.

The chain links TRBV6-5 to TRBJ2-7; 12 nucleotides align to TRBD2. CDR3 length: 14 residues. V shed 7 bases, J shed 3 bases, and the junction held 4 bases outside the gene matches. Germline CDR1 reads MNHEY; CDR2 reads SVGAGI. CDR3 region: CASISTSGGYEQYF. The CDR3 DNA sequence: TGTGCCAGCATTTCGACTAGCGGGGGCTACGAGCAGTACTTC.

CDR3 sequence reads: CASSLDLSGGQETQYF. The CDR3 DNA follows: TGTGCCAGCAGCTTGGATCTTAGCGGGGGCCAAGAGACCCAGTACTTC. The chain carries TRBV5-4 and TRBJ2-5, with 9 bases fitting TRBD2. Germline CDR1 SGHNT, CDR2 YYREEE (reference sequence). The trim removed 0 bases at V and 1 base at J, leaving 4 bases unmatched. The CDR3 length is 16 residues. Supplemented by reference TRBV5-4 and TRBJ2-5, the full variable domain reads ETGVTQSPTHLIKTRGQQVTLRCSSQSGHNTVSWYQQALGQGPQFIFQYYREEENGRGNFPPRFSGLQFPNYSSELNVNALELDDSALYLCASSLDLSGGQETQYFGPGTRLLVL.

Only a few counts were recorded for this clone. CDR3 nucleotides: TGTGCCAGCAGTCGATCGTGGGAGACCCAGTACTTC. It codes for CASSRSWETQYF. The V call is TRBV7-8, the J call TRBJ2-5; D is unresolved. CDR1 is SGHVS, CDR2 FQNEAQ, per germline. V gave up 6 bases and J gave up 5 bases, with 10 bases separating them. The CDR3 spans 12 residues.

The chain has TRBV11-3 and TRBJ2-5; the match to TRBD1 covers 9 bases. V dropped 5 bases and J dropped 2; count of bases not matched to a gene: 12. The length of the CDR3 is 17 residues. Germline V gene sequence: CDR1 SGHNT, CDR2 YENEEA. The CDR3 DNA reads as TGTGCCAGCAGCCCGCCGGGACAGGGACGGGGGCAAGAGACCCAGTACTTC. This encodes CASSPPGQGRGQETQYF.

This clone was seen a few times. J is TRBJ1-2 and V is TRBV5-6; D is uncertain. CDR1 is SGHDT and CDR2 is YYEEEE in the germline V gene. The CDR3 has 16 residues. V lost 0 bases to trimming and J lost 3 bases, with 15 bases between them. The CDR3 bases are TGTGCCAGCAGCTTGGCGTTGAGACCCGGGGACTATGGCTACACCTTC. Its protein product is CASSLALRPGDYGYTF.

In DNA, the CDR3 is TGTGCCTGGAGTCGCTCCGGGGGCAGCCCTATCTCTGGAAACACCATATATTTT. The encoded protein is CAWSRSGGSPISGNTIYF. V and J are TRBV30 and TRBJ1-3; a weak D match, TRBD1 (6 bases). Trimming removed 2 bases at V and 0 bases at J, with 20 bases between. The CDR3 contains 18 residues. The germline V gene encodes CDR1 GTSNPN and CDR2 SVGIG (reference sequence).

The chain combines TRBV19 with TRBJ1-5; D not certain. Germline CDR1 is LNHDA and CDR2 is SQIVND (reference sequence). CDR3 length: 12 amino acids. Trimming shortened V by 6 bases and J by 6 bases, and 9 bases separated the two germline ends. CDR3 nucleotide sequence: TGTGCCAGTAGACCCCCGGGTCAGCCCCAGCATTTT. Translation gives CASRPPGQPQHF.

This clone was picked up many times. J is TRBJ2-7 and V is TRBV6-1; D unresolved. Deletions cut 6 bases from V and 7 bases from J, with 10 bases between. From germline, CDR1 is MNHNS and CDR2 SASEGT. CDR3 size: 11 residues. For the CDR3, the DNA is TGTGCCAGCAGAGACCTGGGGGAGCAGTACGTC. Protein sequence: CASRDLGEQYV.

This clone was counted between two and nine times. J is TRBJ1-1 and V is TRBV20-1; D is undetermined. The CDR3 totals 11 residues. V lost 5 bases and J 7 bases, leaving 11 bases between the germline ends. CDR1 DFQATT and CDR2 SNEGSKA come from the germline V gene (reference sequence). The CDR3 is CSAPVGVEAFF. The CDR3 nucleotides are TGCAGTGCTCCCGTCGGGGTTGAAGCTTTCTTT.

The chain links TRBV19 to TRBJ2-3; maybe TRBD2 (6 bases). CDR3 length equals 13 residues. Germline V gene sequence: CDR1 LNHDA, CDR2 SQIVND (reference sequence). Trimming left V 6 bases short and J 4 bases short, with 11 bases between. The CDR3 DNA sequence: TGTGCCAGTAGCCTGGGGGAGGCAGATACGCAGTATTTT. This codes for CASSLGEADTQYF.

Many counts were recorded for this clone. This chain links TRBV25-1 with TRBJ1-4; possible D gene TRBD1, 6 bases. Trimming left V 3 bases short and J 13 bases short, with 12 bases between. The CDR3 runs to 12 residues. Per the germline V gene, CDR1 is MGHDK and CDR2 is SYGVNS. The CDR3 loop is CASSDPGQRLFF. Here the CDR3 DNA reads TGTGCCAGCAGTGATCCGGGACAACGACTGTTTTTT.

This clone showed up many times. CDR3 sequence reads: CASSKTSGSLQFF. As DNA, the CDR3 is TGTGCCAGCAGCAAGACTAGCGGGAGTTTGCAGTTCTTC. This chain links TRBV9 with TRBJ2-1; the match to TRBD2 covers 12 bases. This CDR3 is built from 13 residues. CDR1 and CDR2 (germline): SGDLS, YYNGEE. With 4 bases clipped from V and 12 bases from J, the junction kept 5 bases outside the gene matches.

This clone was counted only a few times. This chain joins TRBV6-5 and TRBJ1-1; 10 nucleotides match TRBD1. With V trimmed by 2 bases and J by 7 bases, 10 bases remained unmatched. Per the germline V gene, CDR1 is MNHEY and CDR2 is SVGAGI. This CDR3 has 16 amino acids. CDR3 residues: CASSYAPGQGQNEAFF. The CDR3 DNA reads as TGTGCCAGCAGTTACGCACCGGGACAGGGGCAGAATGAAGCTTTCTTT.

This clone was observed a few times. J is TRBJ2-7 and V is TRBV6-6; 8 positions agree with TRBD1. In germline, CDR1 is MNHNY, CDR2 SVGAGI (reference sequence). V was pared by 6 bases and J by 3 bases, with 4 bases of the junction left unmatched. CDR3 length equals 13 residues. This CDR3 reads CASSQGTGYEQYV. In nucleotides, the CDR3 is TGTGCCAGCAGCCAAGGGACAGGCTACGAGCAGTACGTC.

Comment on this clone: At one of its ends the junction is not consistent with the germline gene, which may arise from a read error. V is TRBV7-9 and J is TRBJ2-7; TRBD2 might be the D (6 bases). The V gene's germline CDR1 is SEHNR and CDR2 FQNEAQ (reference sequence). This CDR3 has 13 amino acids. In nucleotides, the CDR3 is TGTGCCAGCAGCATAGCGGAGTCCTACGAGCAGTACTTC. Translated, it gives CASSIAESYEQYF. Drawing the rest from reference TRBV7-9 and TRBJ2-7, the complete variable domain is DTGVSQNPRHKITKRGQNVTFRCDPISEHNRLYWYRQTLGQGPEFLTYFQNEAQLEKSRLLSDRFSAERPKGSFSTLEIQRTEQGDSAMYLCASSIAESYEQYFGPGTRLTVT.

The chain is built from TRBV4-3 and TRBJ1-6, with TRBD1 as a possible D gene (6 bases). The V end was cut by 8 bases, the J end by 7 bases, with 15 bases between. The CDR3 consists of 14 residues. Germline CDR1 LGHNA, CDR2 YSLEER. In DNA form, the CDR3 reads TGCGCCAGCGGGCTTACAGGGAACAATTCACCCCTCCACTTT. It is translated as CASGLTGNNSPLHF.

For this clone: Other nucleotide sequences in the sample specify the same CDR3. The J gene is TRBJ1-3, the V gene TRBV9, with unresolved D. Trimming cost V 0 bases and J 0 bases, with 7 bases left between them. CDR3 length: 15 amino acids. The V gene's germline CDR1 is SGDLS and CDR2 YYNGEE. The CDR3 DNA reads TGTGCCAGCAGCGTAGAAGGGCCCTCTGGAAACACCATATATTTT. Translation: CASSVEGPSGNTIYF.

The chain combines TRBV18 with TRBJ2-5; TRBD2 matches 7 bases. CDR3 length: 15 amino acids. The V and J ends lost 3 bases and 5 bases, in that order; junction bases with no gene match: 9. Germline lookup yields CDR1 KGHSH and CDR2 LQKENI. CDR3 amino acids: CASSPSRAGEETQYF. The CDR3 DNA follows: TGTGCCAGCTCACCCAGTAGGGCGGGAGAGGAGACCCAGTACTTC.

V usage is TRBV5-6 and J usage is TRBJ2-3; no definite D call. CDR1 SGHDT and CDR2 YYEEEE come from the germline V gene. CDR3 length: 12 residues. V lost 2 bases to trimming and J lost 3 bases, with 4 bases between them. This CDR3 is CASSFRTDTQYF. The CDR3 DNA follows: TGTGCCAGCAGCTTCAGAACAGATACGCAGTATTTT.

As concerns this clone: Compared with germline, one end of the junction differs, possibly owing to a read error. CDR3: CASSETEETQHF. The CDR3 DNA reads TGTGCCAGCAGTGAGACGGAAGAGACCCAGCACTTC. The rearrangement links TRBV2 to TRBJ2-5; no reliable D call. CDR3 size: 12 residues. The germline gives CDR1 SNHLY, CDR2 FYNNEI.

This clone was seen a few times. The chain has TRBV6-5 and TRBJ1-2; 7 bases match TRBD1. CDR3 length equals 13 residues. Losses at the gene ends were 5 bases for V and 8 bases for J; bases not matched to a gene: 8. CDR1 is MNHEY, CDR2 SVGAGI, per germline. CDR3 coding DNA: TGTGCCAGCAGTCTGGACAGGCGAGGAGGCTACACCTTC. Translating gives CASSLDRRGGYTF.